The 20 T cell receptor beta chains given below trace back to one sample, sequenced in a study of T-cell memory formation after mild COVID-19 (dated by TCRdb to about 2021). Library preparation was by 5' RACE. Sequencing relied on an Illumina NovaSeq 6000. TCRdb redid the processing of the public reads, applying fastp at Q25 and MiXCR, and retained in-frame beta chains. Here each entry gathers all rows of one CDR3 protein and keeps the most common genes and DNA. This sample is represented by over 350,000 distinct CDR3 sequences; 20% to 25% of them were singletons. The biggest ten clones account for 8.5% to 10% of the sample. Material for sequencing was PBMCs or a T cell subset sorted from them (not recorded which). These TCRs come from an adult woman who had mild COVID-19 (a few samples of this study predate the infection). The sample titles of this study are shuffled in the database, so cell type and time point are left out; the donor was told from shared clones.

This clonotype was counted a few times. The chain has TRBV7-8 and TRBJ2-1; D gene unclear. This CDR3 is built from 12 residues. The V gene lost 0 bases and the J gene lost 9 bases, with 6 bases spanning the gap. CDR1 and CDR2 from the germline V gene are SGHVS and FQNEAQ. CDR3 sequence (DNA): TGTGCCAGCAGCTTAGCCCTGAGTGAGCAGTTCTTC. This gives the protein CASSLALSEQFF. The full variable domain, completed using reference TRBV7-8 and TRBJ2-1, is GAGVSQSPRYKVAKRGQDVALRCDPISGHVSLFWYQQALGQGPEFLTYFQNEAQLDKSGLPSDRFFAERPEGSVSTLKIQRTQQEDSAVYLCASSLALSEQFFGPGTRLTVL.

In nucleotides, the CDR3 is TGTGCCACCAGTGACGCTAGCGGGCGGATCGGGGCCCAGTACTTC. Its protein product is CATSDASGRIGAQYF. The V call is TRBV24-1, the J call TRBJ2-5; TRBD2 matches 8 bases. V was pared by 4 bases and J by 9 bases, with 12 bases of the junction left unmatched. This CDR3 is built from 15 residues. The V gene's germline CDR1 is KGHDR and CDR2 SFDVKD.

The J gene is TRBJ2-7, the V gene TRBV2; weak D call: TRBD1 (5 bases). V was cut by 6 bases and J by 2 bases, with 5 bases left in between. The germline gives CDR1 SNHLY, CDR2 FYNNEI. The CDR3 runs to 11 residues. The CDR3 reads CASRTAYEQYF. The CDR3 region has the DNA TGTGCCAGCAGGACAGCCTACGAGCAGTACTTC.

This clonotype was seen at least ten times. This chain uses TRBV12-3 or TRBV12-4 with TRBJ1-3, with TRBD1 identical over 7 bases. The CDR3 runs to 14 residues. Unmatched junction bases numbered 1, after V lost 5 bases and J lost 0 bases. CDR3 region: CASSRDSSGNTIYF. DNA of the CDR3: TGTGCCAGCAGTAGGGACAGCTCTGGAAACACCATATATTTT.

This chain uses TRBV18 with TRBJ1-5; D may be TRBD1 (6 bases). The germline V gene has CDR1 KGHSH and CDR2 LQKENI. The CDR3 runs 16 residues. V lost 4 bases to trimming and J lost 5 bases, with 18 bases between them. The CDR3 region has the DNA TGTGCCAGCTCACTCCGACAGGTCCATTGGGATCAGCCCCAGCATTTT. Translated, it gives CASSLRQVHWDQPQHF. The entire variable domain, with the rest obtained from reference TRBV18 and TRBJ1-5, is as follows: NAGVMQNPRHLVRRRGQEARLRCSPMKGHSHVYWYRQLPEEGLKFMVYLQKENIIDESGMPKERFSAEFPKEGPSILRIQQVVRGDSAAYFCASSLRQVHWDQPQHFGDGTRLSIL.

This chain connects TRBV5-6 to TRBJ1-1; D is unresolved. Germline assignment: CDR1 SGHDT and CDR2 YYEEEE. Trimming pared 0 bases from V and 4 bases from J, leaving 10 bases between. The CDR3 runs 14 residues. DNA for the CDR3: TGTGCCAGCAGCTTGGTGCTGTTAATCACTGAAGCTTTCTTT. Protein product: CASSLVLLITEAFF.

This clonotype was seen at least ten times. The V call is TRBV5-1, the J call TRBJ1-2; 7 bases line up with TRBD1. This CDR3 has 16 amino acids. V shed 0 bases, J shed 8 bases, and the junction held 13 bases outside the gene matches. CDR1 is SGHRS, CDR2 YFSETQ, per germline. Here the CDR3 DNA reads TGCGCCAGCAGCTTGGGCCACCGGGACAGTTCTTACGGCTACACCTTC. It is translated as CASSLGHRDSSYGYTF.

The sample holds a few counts of this clonotype. This sequence joins TRBV29-1 and TRBJ2-2; D is tentatively TRBD1 or TRBD2 (5 bases each). In germline, CDR1 is SQVTM, CDR2 ANQGSEA. This CDR3 spans 14 amino acids. Trimming left V 6 bases short and J 3 bases short, with 14 bases between. The CDR3 bases are TGCAGCGTCCTGGGACCGTCGCACACCGGGGAGCTGTTTTTT. Its protein product is CSVLGPSHTGELFF.

The chain employs TRBV15 and TRBJ1-4; 9 bases are a match to TRBD1. With V trimmed by 0 bases and J by 4 bases, 3 bases remained unmatched. Germline V gives CDR1 LNHNV, CDR2 YYDKDF (reference sequence). The CDR3 runs to 16 residues. The CDR3 DNA follows: TGTGCCACCAGCAGAGACACGGGACAGGGTAATGAAAAACTGTTTTTT. Residues: CATSRDTGQGNEKLFF.

This clonotype was found a few times. The chain recombines TRBV15 with TRBJ2-4, with TRBD2 matching 10 bases. V shed 1 base, J shed 3 bases, and the junction held 12 bases outside the gene matches. This CDR3 comprises 19 residues. The germline CDR1 and CDR2 sequences are LNHNV and YYDKDF (reference sequence). The CDR3 is CATSRAKVAGGYGKNIQYF. The CDR3 nucleotides are TGTGCCACCAGCAGAGCTAAGGTAGCGGGGGGCTACGGCAAAAACATTCAGTACTTC.

This clonotype was observed many times. The chain is built from TRBV4-2 and TRBJ2-2; D is ambiguous. The CDR3 extends over 12 amino acids. CDR1 LGHNA and CDR2 YNFKEQ come from the germline V gene. V dropped 4 bases and J dropped 6 bases, with 6 bases sitting between them. CDR3 region: CASSLTAGELFF. Here the CDR3 DNA reads TGTGCCAGCAGCCTAACCGCCGGGGAGCTGTTTTTT.

The genes are TRBV12-3 or TRBV12-4 and TRBJ2-7, with 11 bases matching TRBD2. This CDR3 region has 14 residues. V dropped 6 bases and J dropped 6; count of bases not matched to a gene: 7. CDR3 coding DNA: TGTGCCAGCAGCTCCCGACTAGCGGGGTTCGAGCAGTACTTC. This encodes CASSSRLAGFEQYF.

This clonotype was counted only a few times. The genes are TRBV7-9 and TRBJ1-4; the D is unclear. V was clipped by 5 bases and J by 8 bases, with 21 bases between them. Germline lookup yields CDR1 SEHNR and CDR2 FQNEAQ (reference sequence). The CDR3 runs 16 residues. The CDR3 spells CASSPPRGLQREKLFF. The CDR3 DNA sequence: TGTGCCAGCAGCCCCCCCCGGGGTCTTCAGCGGGAAAAACTGTTTTTT.

This clonotype has more than one count but fewer than ten. The genes are TRBV28 and TRBJ2-7; 13 bases line up with TRBD2. Germline V gives CDR1 MDHEN, CDR2 SYDVKM. The CDR3 length is 15 residues. The V and J ends lost 4 bases and 4 bases, in that order; junction bases with no gene match: 4. CDR3 nucleotide sequence: TGTGCCAGCAGTTCCGGGACTAGCGGGAAATACGAGCAGTACTTC. Its translation is CASSSGTSGKYEQYF.

The table lists this clonotype with a few counts. V and J are TRBV5-1 and TRBJ2-7; 10 bases map to TRBD2. Germline CDR1 and CDR2: SGHRS and YFSETQ. V shed 4 bases and J 2 bases; nucleotides not matched to a gene: 12. This CDR3 is 17 amino acids long. The DNA of the CDR3 is TGCGCCAGCAGCATAGATAGCGGGAGGAGGGTCCCCTACGAGCAGTACTTC. Translation gives CASSIDSGRRVPYEQYF.

This clonotype was seen a few times. The chain has TRBV9 and TRBJ1-1; no reliable D call. The CDR3 extends over 13 amino acids. The V end lost 4 bases, the J end lost 8 bases, and 15 bases lay between the germline ends. Germline values: CDR1 SGDLS, CDR2 YYNGEE. CDR3 DNA sequence: TGTGCCAGCAGCCCAGGAAAGAGGGCGGAAGCTTTCTTT. It specifies CASSPGKRAEAFF.

This clonotype was detected ten times or more. This chain connects TRBV10-3 to TRBJ1-5; D is possibly TRBD1 (6 bases). Trimming stripped 7 bases from V and 1 base from J, with 14 bases between. This CDR3 is built from 15 residues. CDR1 and CDR2 (germline): ENHRY, SYGVKD. CDR3 nucleotides: TGTGCCATCAAACAGGGTTTAGAAAGCAATCAGCCCCAGCATTTT. Its translation is CAIKQGLESNQPQHF.

The chain carries TRBV6-5 and TRBJ2-7; D unclear. Trimming took off 4 bases at V and 6 bases at J, with 10 bases between the two ends. CDR1 MNHEY and CDR2 SVGAGI come from the germline V gene. The CDR3 is 12 amino acids. The CDR3 sequence: CASSSYSAEQYF. The CDR3 nucleotides read TGTGCCAGCAGTTCTTACTCCGCCGAGCAGTACTTC.

The rearrangement links TRBV3-1 to TRBJ2-3, with D maybe TRBD2 (7 bases). V gave up 8 bases and J gave up 5 bases, with 17 bases separating them. In germline, CDR1 is LGHDT, CDR2 YNNKEL (reference sequence). This CDR3 has 14 residues. The CDR3, as DNA: TGTGCCAGCGAGGCGGGGGCTCGCGGAGATACGCAGTATTTT. It yields the protein CASEAGARGDTQYF.

The chain recombines TRBV7-8 with TRBJ1-2; D is perhaps TRBD1 (5 bases). V was cut by 0 bases and J by 5 bases, with 13 bases left in between. The germline CDR1 and CDR2 sequences are SGHVS and FQNEAQ. The CDR3 totals 15 residues. The CDR3 loop reads CASSLAGKGTYGYTF. The DNA for the CDR3 is TGTGCCAGCAGCTTAGCCGGGAAAGGGACTTATGGCTACACCTTC.